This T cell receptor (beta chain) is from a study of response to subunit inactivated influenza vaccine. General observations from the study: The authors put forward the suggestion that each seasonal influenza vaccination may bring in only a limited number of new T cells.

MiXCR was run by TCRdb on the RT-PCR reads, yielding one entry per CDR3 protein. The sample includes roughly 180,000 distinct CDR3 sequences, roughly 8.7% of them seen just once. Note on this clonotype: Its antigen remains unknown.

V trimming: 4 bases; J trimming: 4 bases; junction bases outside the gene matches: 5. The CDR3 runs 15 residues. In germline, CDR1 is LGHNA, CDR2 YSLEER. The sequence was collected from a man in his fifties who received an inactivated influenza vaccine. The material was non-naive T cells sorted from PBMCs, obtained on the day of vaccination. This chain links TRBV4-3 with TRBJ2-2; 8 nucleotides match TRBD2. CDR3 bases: TGCGCCAGCAGCCCTCAGCGGGAGATCACCGGGGAGCTGTTTTTT. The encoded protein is CASSPQREITGELFF.